This T cell receptor beta chain was recorded in a study of blood T cell repertoires in COVID-19. This clone was seen only a few times. Profiling relied on immunoSEQ multiplex PCR, and the TCRdb table lists in-frame clones only, not all of them. Among about 320,000 clones listed, less than 85% were seen once. The CDR3 sequence is 12 residues long. The germline gives CDR1 MNHEY, CDR2 SVGEGT. The trim removed 2 bases at V and 15 bases at J, leaving 7 bases unmatched. The sequenced sample was PBMCs or T cells enriched from blood (not recorded which). The J gene is TRBJ2-1, the V gene TRBV6-2 or TRBV6-3, with TRBD2 identical over 7 bases. This TCR was sampled from a woman aged 30 to 39 who had been exposed to COVID-19. CDR3 region: CASSYQTSWRFF. CDR3 nucleotides: TGTGCCAGCAGTTACCAGACTAGCTGGAGGTTCTTC.